This T cell receptor (beta chain) was captured in a study of CD8 T cells in ankylosing spondylitis. Study-wide results and caveats: Within peripheral blood, clones linked to disease were CD8+ and relatively rare. Ankylosing spondylitis blood appeared to carry a characteristic TCR beta motif of roughly 8 highly homologous variants. Past studies reported some motif variants in reactive arthritis synovial fluid and blood.

There are a few counts of this clonotype. Its specificity is not known. The germline CDR1 and CDR2 sequences are SGHRS and YFSETQ. The CDR3 loop spans 14 amino acids. Deletions cut 0 bases from V and 8 bases from J, with 12 bases between. For TCR beta, libraries came from quantitative 5'-RACE with molecular barcodes. Via MiXCR, TCRdb re-called the 5' RACE reads, giving one row per CDR3 protein. The sample includes hundreds of thousands of distinct CDR3 sequences, less than 25% of them seen just once. The source material was blood, either unsorted or a sorted T cell fraction (not recorded which). The chain carries TRBV5-1 and TRBJ2-1, with D maybe TRBD2 (5 bases). The TCR originated in a female donor with ankylosing spondylitis or in good health (not recorded which). The CDR3 here is CASSLVPGTYEQFF. DNA for the CDR3: TGCGCCAGCAGCTTGGTTCCGGGAACGTATGAGCAGTTCTTC.